This entry is about one TCR beta chain. The target antigen is unknown. Germline lookup yields CDR1 MDHEN and CDR2 SYDVKM. V shed 9 bases and J shed 3 bases, with 15 bases lying between them. The CDR3 extends over 13 amino acids. The sample is drawn from a study of T cells in Graves' hyperthyroidism and ophthalmopathy. Study at large: Before any treatment, at initial diagnosis, peripheral blood was collected. Study conclusions and caveats: Progression to ophthalmopathy was predicted a median of roughly 6.6 months early. Most thyroid clonotypes expanded above 0.001 appeared in blood too.

The sample of blood was obtained at first hyperthyroidism diagnosis (before any ophthalmopathy symptoms). TCR beta CDR3 regions were amplified from RNA transcripts. First-round RT-PCR of the TCR CDR3 relied on the HTBI primer set. TCRdb ran MiXCR on the multiplex PCR reads and lists one entry per CDR3 protein. The top ten clones hold about a quarter of a sample with about 300,000 distinct CDR3 sequences, approximately 26% of them seen once. V is TRBV28 and J is TRBJ2-7; the D gene is possibly TRBD1 (5 bases). The sample taken for sequencing was blood. The sequence derives from a man aged 35-49 years with Graves' hyperthyroidism that later progressed to Graves' ophthalmopathy. This CDR3 reads CASAETVSYEQYF. CDR3 nucleotide sequence: TGTGCCAGTGCCGAGACAGTGAGCTACGAGCAGTACTTC.